This T cell receptor (beta chain) was recorded in a study of T cells after yellow fever vaccination. About the research overall: Those fractions that held only low numbers of cells were prepared using the SMART-Seq v4 Ultra Low Input RNA kit. Overall study findings and caveats: Relatively few clonotypes were ones that appeared in both CD4 and CD8 compartments. Boosting was followed by the reappearance of most primary-vaccination clones (approximately 95% CD4, about 88% CD8).

This clonotype has at least ten counts. The target antigen is unknown. Template switching with 5'RACE generated the TCR cDNA and added a universal primer site and UMIs. One entry per CDR3 protein results from TCRdb running MiXCR on the 5' RACE reads. The repertoire holds some 200,000 distinct CDR3 sequences, with approximately 3.2% as singletons. CDR1 and CDR2 (germline): LGHNA, YSLEER. The CDR3 spans 17 residues. V shed 1 base, J shed 2 bases, and the junction held 8 bases outside the gene matches. The genes are TRBV4-3 and TRBJ2-5, with 9 bases identical to TRBD2. The sample consisted of CD4+ T cells sorted from PBMCs, taken 10 days after the yellow fever booster vaccination. The origin of this receptor is a man aged 18 to 30 who received the YFV17D yellow fever vaccine. CDR3 in amino acids: CASSQGIAGAGQETQYF. The DNA for the CDR3 is TGCGCCAGCAGCCAAGGAATAGCGGGGGCGGGGCAAGAGACCCAGTACTTC.